Following are 20 T cell receptor beta chains from one sample sequenced in a study of blood T cell repertoires in COVID-19. Clones were read by immunoSEQ multiplex PCR, and TCRdb kept only the in-frame ones, dropping some. The sample has about 230,000 clones; around 84% are singletons. The sample consisted of peripheral blood. All receptors derive from a woman older than 75 with active or convalescent COVID-19.

The chain employs TRBV6-2 or TRBV6-3 and TRBJ1-1; D remains unclear. CDR3 length: 14 residues. Looked up from germline, CDR1 is MNHEY and CDR2 is SVGEGT. The V and J ends lost 0 bases and 4 bases respectively, with 9 bases between them. The CDR3 reads CASSYSLGGTEAFF. CDR3 coding DNA: TGTGCCAGCAGTTACTCTCTGGGAGGCACTGAAGCTTTCTTT.

This chain connects TRBV6-2 or TRBV6-3 to TRBJ2-7, with 8 bases aligning to TRBD2. The CDR3 runs to 15 residues. V was pared by 2 bases and J by 6 bases, with 9 bases of the junction left unmatched. Germline V gives CDR1 MNHEY, CDR2 SVGEGT. Here the CDR3 DNA reads TGTGCCAGCAGTTACCGAGCGGGAGAGTCTTCCGAGCAGTACTTC. Its protein product is CASSYRAGESSEQYF.

This rearrangement joins TRBV13 to TRBJ2-7, with 7 bases lining up with TRBD1. The CDR3 loop spans 14 amino acids. Germline trimming cut 1 base from V and 5 bases from J; bases unmatched to any gene: 5. Looked up from germline, CDR1 is PRHDT and CDR2 is FYEKMQ (reference sequence). The CDR3 spells CASSLVGGRHEQYF. The CDR3 region has the DNA TGTGCCAGCAGCTTAGTAGGGGGCCGCCACGAGCAGTACTTC.

J is TRBJ1-1 and V is TRBV9; no clear D. V lost 3 bases, J lost 11 bases, and 17 bases lay in between. CDR3 size: 13 residues. Germline V gene data show CDR1 as SGDLS and CDR2 as YYNGEE. CDR3 bases: TGTGCCAGCAGCGCCCAGGTGGCCCAAACGGCTTTCTTT. Translating gives CASSAQVAQTAFF. Using reference TRBV9 and TRBJ1-1 for the parts outside the CDR3, the full variable domain is DSGVTQTPKHLITATGQRVTLRCSPRSGDLSVYWYQQSLDQGLQFLIQYYNGEERAKGNILERFSAQQFPDLHSELNLSSLELGDSALYFCASSAQVAQTAFFGQGTRLTVV.

J is TRBJ2-7 and V is TRBV7-8; D may be TRBD1 (6 bases). V lost 2 bases to trimming and J lost 5 bases, with 22 bases between them. There are 17 residues in the CDR3. The germline V gene encodes CDR1 SGHVS and CDR2 FQNEAQ. The CDR3 DNA follows: TGTGCCAGCAGCTTAATTGCCACAGGGATTCAGCCGAACGAGCAGTACTTC. Translation gives CASSLIATGIQPNEQYF.

This clone was detected once. The gene calls are TRBV11-2 and TRBJ1-2; D possibly corresponds to TRBD1 (5 bases). V lost 5 bases and J lost 2, with 12 bases in between. Germline lookup yields CDR1 SGHAT and CDR2 FQNNGV. This CDR3 contains 14 residues. The CDR3 sequence is CASSPSPGNYGYTF. Here the CDR3 DNA reads TGTGCCAGCAGCCCCTCCCCAGGGAACTATGGCTACACCTTC. The full variable domain, rest sourced from reference TRBV11-2 and TRBJ1-2, is EAGVAQSPRYKIIEKRQSVAFWCNPISGHATLYWYQQILGQGPKLLIQFQNNGVVDDSQLPKDRFSAERLKGVDSTLKIQPAKLEDSAVYLCASSPSPGNYGYTFGSGTRLTVV.

As for this clone: Within the sample, other DNA sequences also encode this same CDR3. V usage is TRBV2 and J usage is TRBJ1-2; D is possibly TRBD1 (5 bases). V lost 6 bases and J 2 bases, leaving 10 bases between the germline ends. The CDR3 has 13 residues. Per the germline V gene, CDR1 is SNHLY and CDR2 is FYNNEI. CDR3 nucleotide sequence: TGTGCCAGCAGAGACACAGGAAACTATGGCTACACCTTC. Encoded protein: CASRDTGNYGYTF.

The chain uses TRBV6-6 and TRBJ1-1, with 8 bases identical to TRBD1. This CDR3 contains 16 residues. The V and J ends lost 6 bases and 3 bases, in that order; junction bases with no gene match: 12. Germline V gives CDR1 MNHNY, CDR2 SVGAGI (reference sequence). The DNA of the CDR3 is TGTGCCAGCAGCCTCGACAGGGGACGCCTCGACACTGAAGCTTTCTTT. Protein product: CASSLDRGRLDTEAFF.

This chain uses TRBV6-2 or TRBV6-3 with TRBJ1-5, with 8 bases that match TRBD1. The CDR3 extends over 17 amino acids. J gave up 1 base and V 6 bases, and 11 bases lay outside the gene matches. Germline-derived CDR1 and CDR2 are MNHEY and SVGEGT. CDR3 coding DNA: TGTGCCAGCAGCGCACCGAAACAGGGGGGGAGCAATCAGCCCCAGCATTTT. Translated, it gives CASSAPKQGGSNQPQHF.

The chain employs TRBV5-6 and TRBJ1-2; 8 nucleotides line up with TRBD1. Trimming took 3 bases from V and 2 from J; bases not matched to a gene: 9. The CDR3 is 16 residues long. CDR1 and CDR2 from the germline V gene are SGHDT and YYEEEE. The CDR3 reads CASSYSSGGVNYGYTF. The CDR3 DNA reads TGTGCCAGCAGCTATTCCTCAGGGGGCGTCAACTATGGCTACACCTTC.

V gene TRBV15 combines with J gene TRBJ2-1; 13 bases fit TRBD2. Germline lookup yields CDR1 LNHNV and CDR2 YYDKDF (reference sequence). CDR3 length: 17 residues. V dropped 2 bases and J dropped 5; count of bases not matched to a gene: 6. CDR3 DNA sequence: TGTGCCACCAGCAGACCCCAGGGACTAGCGGGGAACAATGAGCAGTTCTTC. This sequence encodes CATSRPQGLAGNNEQFF.

The gene calls are TRBV7-3 and TRBJ1-1, with D hard to call. The CDR3 consists of 13 residues. The V gene lost 9 bases and the J gene lost 3 bases, with 14 bases spanning the gap. Per the germline V gene, CDR1 is SGHTA and CDR2 is FQGTGA. DNA of the CDR3: TGTGCCAGTATGGTACAGCCCGACACTGAAGCTTTCTTT. Translation: CASMVQPDTEAFF. The full variable domain, completed using reference TRBV7-3 and TRBJ1-1, is GAGVSQTPSNKVTEKGKYVELRCDPISGHTALYWYRQSLGQGPEFLIYFQGTGAADDSGLPNDRFFAVRPEGSVSTLKIQRTERGDSAVYLCASMVQPDTEAFFGQGTRLTVV.

The gene calls are TRBV4-2 and TRBJ2-3; a possible D gene is TRBD1 (6 bases). The CDR3 covers 16 residues. Per germline, CDR1 LGHNA and CDR2 YNFKEQ. The V and J ends lost 2 bases and 3 bases respectively, with 15 bases between them. The CDR3 protein is CASSQTGSSGTDTQYF. CDR3 coding DNA: TGTGCCAGCAGCCAAACAGGGTCTTCAGGGACAGATACGCAGTATTTT.

The rearrangement links TRBV5-8 to TRBJ2-5; no firm D call. This CDR3 contains 20 residues. Germline loops: CDR1 SGHTS, CDR2 YDEGEE. Trimming removed 4 bases from V and 3 bases from J, with 31 bases in between. CDR3 DNA sequence: TGTGCCAGCAGCCTAGGTCTCCTCCTCAACGAATGGGTTTCTAAAGAGACCCAGTACTTC. Translating it yields CASSLGLLLNEWVSKETQYF.

V and J are TRBV6-5 and TRBJ2-7; D possibly corresponds to TRBD1 (5 bases). V lost 7 bases and J lost 3, with 16 bases in between. This CDR3 has 14 residues. Per germline, CDR1 MNHEY and CDR2 SVGAGI. The CDR3 spells CASTRYRNFYEQYF. The DNA of the CDR3 is TGTGCCAGCACGCGATACAGGAATTTCTACGAGCAGTACTTC.

This chain joins TRBV29-1 and TRBJ1-6; D might be TRBD1 (5 bases). Trimming shortened V by 4 bases and J by 5 bases, and 9 bases separated the two germline ends. This CDR3 region has 13 residues. Germline assignment: CDR1 SQVTM and CDR2 ANQGSEA. CDR3 residues: CSVGRGDNSPLHF. CDR3 DNA: TGCAGCGTTGGTCGGGGGGATAATTCACCCCTCCACTTT.

The chain couples TRBV5-1 to TRBJ2-7; 15 bases map to TRBD2. J lost 2 bases, V lost 4 bases, and 4 bases had no gene match. CDR3 length equals 16 residues. Looked up from germline, CDR1 is SGHRS and CDR2 is YFSETQ. Written as DNA, the CDR3 is TGCGCCAGCAGCGCCGGACTAGCGGGGGGGCCCTACGAGCAGTACTTC. Amino acid sequence: CASSAGLAGGPYEQYF.

This sequence joins TRBV9 and TRBJ2-2, with 11 bases fitting TRBD2. From germline, CDR1 is SGDLS and CDR2 YYNGEE. With 1 base clipped from V and 0 bases from J, the junction kept 5 bases outside the gene matches. The CDR3 spans 18 residues. CDR3 residues: CASSVRTSGRANTGELFF. CDR3 sequence (DNA): TGTGCCAGCAGCGTAAGGACTAGCGGGCGCGCGAACACCGGGGAGCTGTTTTTT.

This clone turned up a few times. Other nucleotide sequences in the sample specify the same CDR3. This chain connects TRBV7-3 to TRBJ1-1; a weak D match, TRBD1 (6 bases). V was pared by 4 bases and J by 1 base, with 7 bases between. CDR1 and CDR2 (germline): SGHTA, FQGTGA. The CDR3 loop spans 13 amino acids. For the CDR3, the DNA is TGTGCCAGCAGCTCGGGACAGAACACTGAAGCTTTCTTT. Translated: CASSSGQNTEAFF.

This clone was detected a few times. The J gene is TRBJ1-4, the V gene TRBV5-4; D unresolved. Trimming shortened V by 0 bases and J by 5 bases, and 5 bases separated the two germline ends. Germline loops: CDR1 SGHNT, CDR2 YYREEE (reference sequence). CDR3 size: 13 residues. CDR3: CASSLGLNEKLFF. CDR3 bases: TGTGCCAGCAGCTTGGGACTGAATGAAAAACTGTTTTTT.